These 30 T cell receptor beta chains were all obtained from the same sample, sequenced in a study of beta chain features in type 1 diabetes. TCRB transcripts that were expressed got sequenced, as all of the isolated RNA had been reverse transcribed. Generated by immunoSEQ multiplex PCR, the TCRdb table keeps only in-frame clones and is missing some. Seen here are under 900,000 clones, 15% to 20% observed once, and the top ten hold about 0.025%. Specimen: naive CD4+ T cells from blood. These receptors were collected from a young woman in good health.

This clone was observed a few times. The CDR3 region has the DNA TGTGCCAGCAGCTCAGTTTACTATGGCTACACCTTC. Protein: CASSSVYYGYTF. The gene calls are TRBV28 and TRBJ1-2; D not resolved. The ends were cut back, 6 bases at V and 3 bases at J, with 8 bases in the middle. The CDR3 is made up of 12 amino acids. Germline V gene data show CDR1 as MDHEN and CDR2 as SYDVKM.

The V call is TRBV16, the J call TRBJ2-6, with D possibly matching TRBD2 (6 bases). Trimming stripped 4 bases from V and 2 bases from J, with 21 bases between. The germline V gene encodes CDR1 KGHSY and CDR2 FQNENV. The CDR3 totals 19 residues. The chain's CDR3 is CASSLSRRGTGAGANVLTF. CDR3 sequence (DNA): TGTGCCAGCAGCCTGTCCCGCCGAGGGACTGGGGCTGGGGCCAACGTCCTGACTTTC.

The chain is built from TRBV7-2 and TRBJ2-7, with a weak D call TRBD2 (6 bases). V dropped 1 base and J dropped 3 bases, with 10 bases sitting between them. There are 14 residues in the CDR3. Germline-derived CDR1 and CDR2 are SGHTA and FQGNSA. The CDR3 sequence: CASSLDRGFYEQYF. The CDR3 region has the DNA TGTGCCAGCAGCTTAGACCGGGGGTTCTACGAGCAGTACTTC.

The chain carries TRBV5-1 and TRBJ2-7; TRBD2 aligns across 7 bases. The J segment lost 4 bases and the V segment lost 4 bases, leaving 11 bases of the junction unmatched. This CDR3 region has 15 residues. The germline V gene has CDR1 SGHRS and CDR2 YFSETQ. The CDR3: CASSQQVGGGYEQYF. Written as DNA, the CDR3 is TGCGCCAGCAGCCAACAGGTTGGGGGAGGGTACGAGCAGTACTTC.

This sequence joins TRBV10-3 and TRBJ2-2; tentative D call: TRBD2 (6 bases). Per germline, CDR1 ENHRY and CDR2 SYGVKD. There are 18 residues in the CDR3. V was trimmed by 3 bases and J by 0 bases, leaving 17 bases between them. The CDR3 nucleotides are TGTGCCATCAGTGACCGAGGACGGGAGTTGGCGAACACCGGGGAGCTGTTTTTT. It is translated as CAISDRGRELANTGELFF.

The rearrangement uses TRBV9 and TRBJ2-3; D is unclear. The CDR3 sequence is 14 residues long. CDR1 and CDR2 from the germline V gene are SGDLS and YYNGEE. Trimming left V 4 bases short and J 3 bases short, with 12 bases between. CDR3 coding DNA: TGTGCCAGCAGCCTTATAAGAGAGACAGATACGCAGTATTTT. Encoded protein: CASSLIRETDTQYF.

A few counts support this clone. This sequence joins TRBV7-2 and TRBJ1-5; D remains unclear. V lost 5 bases and J lost 3, with 14 bases in between. This CDR3 contains 15 residues. Germline V gene sequence: CDR1 SGHTA, CDR2 FQGNSA. As DNA, the CDR3 is TGTGCCAGCAGCACCTCGGGAACGGTCAATCAGCCCCAGCATTTT. Amino acid sequence: CASSTSGTVNQPQHF.

The CDR3 DNA is TGTGCCAGCAGTGAATGGGGCCTCTCCTACAATGAGCAGTTCTTC. It translates to CASSEWGLSYNEQFF. The chain uses TRBV6-1 and TRBJ2-1, with a weak D call TRBD1 (5 bases). The CDR3 contains 15 residues. Germline V gives CDR1 MNHNS, CDR2 SASEGT. Trimming removed 2 bases at V and 0 bases at J, with 8 bases between.

This clone was seen only a few times. Other DNA sequences of this sample code for an identical CDR3. The V and J genes are TRBV9 and TRBJ2-3; no firm D call. CDR3 length equals 14 residues. Germline lookup yields CDR1 SGDLS and CDR2 YYNGEE. V gave up 5 bases and J gave up 5 bases, with 15 bases separating them. This chain's CDR3 is CASSVQSVRDTQYF. The CDR3 DNA follows: TGTGCCAGCAGTGTTCAAAGCGTGAGAGATACGCAGTATTTT.

This clone was observed a few times. V usage is TRBV6-6 and J usage is TRBJ2-1, with a weak D call TRBD1 (6 bases). This CDR3 comprises 14 residues. The V gene's germline CDR1 is MNHNY and CDR2 SVGAGI (reference sequence). The V and J ends lost 8 bases and 4 bases respectively, with 15 bases between them. In DNA, the CDR3 is TGTGCCAGCGATGGACAGAAGACTTACAATGAGCAGTTCTTC. Its protein is CASDGQKTYNEQFF.

The V and J genes are TRBV28 and TRBJ1-1; D is ambiguous. V dropped 6 bases and J dropped 2 bases, with 13 bases sitting between them. This CDR3 contains 14 residues. Germline CDR1 is MDHEN and CDR2 is SYDVKM. In nucleotides, the CDR3 is TGTGCCAGCAGGCCCGGAGCCCAAAACACTGAAGCTTTCTTT. Translated, it gives CASRPGAQNTEAFF.

V usage is TRBV7-8 and J usage is TRBJ2-3; no firm D call. CDR3 length equals 17 residues. Germline CDR1 SGHVS, CDR2 FQNEAQ. V was cut by 3 bases and J by 2 bases, with 18 bases left in between. The CDR3 nucleotides are TGTGCCAGCAGCTTTTCTTTACGATCCCTCTACACAGATACGCAGTATTTT. Protein product: CASSFSLRSLYTDTQYF.

This clone has a handful of counts. The rearrangement joins TRBV5-6 to TRBJ1-2; D might be TRBD1 (5 bases). The CDR3 loop spans 13 amino acids. Per the germline V gene, CDR1 is SGHDT and CDR2 is YYEEEE. The V end was cut by 2 bases, the J end by 0 bases, with 5 bases between. CDR3 nucleotide sequence: TGTGCCAGCAGCTTACAGGCTAACTATGGCTACACCTTC. This codes for CASSLQANYGYTF.

The V call is TRBV7-9, the J call TRBJ2-4; D possibly corresponds to TRBD2 (5 bases). Germline V CDR1 and CDR2: SEHNR, FQNEAQ (reference sequence). The CDR3 totals 12 residues. Deletions cut 4 bases from V and 9 bases from J, with 10 bases between. CDR3 sequence (DNA): TGTGCCAGCAGCTCCCCGGCGGGCATTCAGTACTTC. It yields the protein CASSSPAGIQYF. The full variable domain, completed using reference TRBV7-9 and TRBJ2-4, is DTGVSQNPRHKITKRGQNVTFRCDPISEHNRLYWYRQTLGQGPEFLTYFQNEAQLEKSRLLSDRFSAERPKGSFSTLEIQRTEQGDSAMYLCASSSPAGIQYFGAGTRLSVL.

This clone was seen a handful of times. The chain employs TRBV5-5 and TRBJ2-7; the D gene could be TRBD1 or TRBD2 (5 bases each). The CDR3 has 15 residues. Germline CDR1 and CDR2: SGHKS and YYEKEE (reference sequence). Trimming took off 2 bases at V and 2 bases at J, with 14 bases between the two ends. The CDR3 DNA reads as TGTGCCAGCAGCTTCGCAGGGAGCGCTACCTACGAGCAGTACTTC. It codes for CASSFAGSATYEQYF.

The genes are TRBV28 and TRBJ2-7, with D perhaps matching TRBD2 (6 bases). Germline assignment: CDR1 MDHEN and CDR2 SYDVKM. V was cut by 5 bases and J by 9 bases, with 14 bases left in between. CDR3 size: 12 residues. This CDR3 reads CASSPETTRQYF. DNA of the CDR3: TGTGCCAGCAGTCCTGAGACGACTAGGCAGTACTTC.

The chain couples TRBV18 to TRBJ2-1; D is unresolved. CDR3 length equals 14 residues. CDR1 is KGHSH and CDR2 is LQKENI in the germline V gene. V lost 5 bases to trimming and J lost 0 bases, with 8 bases between them. CDR3 nucleotides: TGTGCCAGCTCATTGGCGAGCTCCTACAATGAGCAGTTCTTC. As protein: CASSLASSYNEQFF.

V usage is TRBV7-9 and J usage is TRBJ1-5; D unclear. V was cut by 1 base and J by 0 bases, with 19 bases left in between. Germline V gene sequence: CDR1 SEHNR, CDR2 FQNEAQ (reference sequence). The CDR3 covers 19 residues. The CDR3 protein is CASSLGLGESVGSNQPQHF. In DNA, the CDR3 is TGTGCCAGCAGCTTAGGACTTGGAGAGAGTGTGGGTAGCAATCAGCCCCAGCATTTT.

The chain links TRBV7-9 to TRBJ1-1, with TRBD1 identical over 7 bases. Germline V lookup: CDR1 SEHNR, CDR2 FQNEAQ (reference sequence). This CDR3 comprises 16 residues. V shed 0 bases and J 3 bases; nucleotides not matched to a gene: 7. Written as DNA, the CDR3 is TGTGCCAGCAGCTTAGCGAGGGGGCATCGGGACACTGAAGCTTTCTTT. Protein: CASSLARGHRDTEAFF.

A few counts support this clone. The chain employs TRBV7-9 and TRBJ2-5, with a possible D match to TRBD1 (6 bases). V lost 4 bases, J lost 0 bases, and 9 bases lay in between. This CDR3 spans 14 amino acids. From germline, CDR1 is SEHNR and CDR2 FQNEAQ (reference sequence). The CDR3 region is CASSSQGNQETQYF. The CDR3 region has the DNA TGTGCCAGCAGCTCGCAGGGGAACCAAGAGACCCAGTACTTC.

J is TRBJ2-1 and V is TRBV19; TRBD2 might be the D (6 bases). This CDR3 has 14 residues. Germline lookup yields CDR1 LNHDA and CDR2 SQIVND (reference sequence). Trimming stripped 4 bases from V and 8 bases from J, with 15 bases between. CDR3 sequence (DNA): TGTGCCAGTAGTACCGCGGGACCAAACGATGAGCAGTTCTTC. It encodes CASSTAGPNDEQFF.

In DNA, the CDR3 is TGCGCCAGCAGCGAAACGCGGACAGCCACCGGGGAGCTGTTTTTT. Amino acid sequence: CASSETRTATGELFF. The chain employs TRBV5-1 and TRBJ2-2; D possibly corresponds to TRBD1 (6 bases). Germline loops: CDR1 SGHRS, CDR2 YFSETQ. Trimming took 4 bases from V and 4 from J, leaving 14 bases between them. This CDR3 comprises 15 residues.

A few counts support this clone. Mismatch with germline at one junction end may stem from a read error. This chain connects TRBV10-3 to TRBJ2-5; D gene ambiguous. Germline CDR1 reads ENHRY; CDR2 reads SYGVKD. The CDR3 extends over 13 amino acids. DNA of the CDR3: TGTGCCAGCAGTTACCTCGTAGGCGGGACCCAGTACTTC. It encodes CASSYLVGGTQYF.

In its sample, this clone was seen a few times. The CDR3 bases are TGTGCCAGCAGTGAAGACAGAGACACTGAAGCTTTCTTT. It encodes CASSEDRDTEAFF. The genes are TRBV2 and TRBJ1-1; D call uncertain. This CDR3 has 13 residues. V was clipped by 1 base and J by 3 bases, with 6 bases between them. CDR1 SNHLY and CDR2 FYNNEI come from the germline V gene. The whole variable domain, remainder taken from reference TRBV2 and TRBJ1-1, is EPEVTQTPSHQVTQMGQEVILRCVPISNHLYFYWYRQILGQKVEFLVSFYNNEISEKSEIFDDQFSVERPDGSNFTLKIRSTKLEDSAMYFCASSEDRDTEAFFGQGTRLTVV.

This clone has a handful of counts. The chain links TRBV7-3 to TRBJ2-7; tentatively, D is TRBD2 (6 bases). This CDR3 has 15 residues. Germline V lookup: CDR1 SGHTA, CDR2 FQGTGA. Deletions cut 3 bases from V and 2 bases from J, with 14 bases between. The CDR3: CASSFGGGFTYEQYF. The CDR3 DNA is TGTGCCAGCAGCTTTGGGGGAGGCTTCACCTACGAGCAGTACTTC.

V and J are TRBV5-1 and TRBJ1-1; maybe TRBD1 (6 bases). Germline V gene data show CDR1 as SGHRS and CDR2 as YFSETQ. The CDR3 is made up of 14 amino acids. The V and J ends lost 3 bases and 5 bases respectively, with 14 bases between them. The CDR3 DNA reads TGCGCCAGCAGCTACAGGGTTCAGCCTACTGAAGCTTTCTTT. The encoded protein is CASSYRVQPTEAFF. Full variable domain (missing parts from reference TRBV5-1 and TRBJ1-1): KAGVTQTPRYLIKTRGQQVTLSCSPISGHRSVSWYQQTPGQGLQFLFEYFSETQRNKGNFPGRFSGRQFSNSRSEMNVSTLELGDSALYLCASSYRVQPTEAFFGQGTRLTVV.

The chain is built from TRBV6-5 and TRBJ1-4; D is perhaps TRBD1 (6 bases). Trimming removed 2 bases from V and 7 bases from J, with 14 bases in between. From germline, CDR1 is MNHEY and CDR2 SVGAGI. The CDR3 sequence is 15 residues long. CDR3 bases: TGTGCCAGCAGTTACAACCAGGGGATGGGTGAAAAACTGTTTTTT. Translation gives CASSYNQGMGEKLFF.

The J gene is TRBJ1-4, the V gene TRBV5-1; 11 bases agree with TRBD1. The CDR3 has 16 residues. The germline CDR1 and CDR2 sequences are SGHRS and YFSETQ. J was trimmed by 7 bases and V by 4 bases; bases with no gene match: 9. In DNA, the CDR3 is TGCGCCAGCAGCCCCGGACAGGGGGCTTTCGTTGAAAAACTGTTTTTT. It specifies CASSPGQGAFVEKLFF.

This clone was recorded a few times. The chain is built from TRBV18 and TRBJ2-4, with D tentatively TRBD2 (6 bases). This CDR3 region has 15 residues. V was clipped by 7 bases and J by 0 bases, with 13 bases between them. Germline-derived CDR1 and CDR2 are KGHSH and LQKENI. CDR3 sequence reads: CASWEETLAKNIQYF. Here the CDR3 DNA reads TGTGCCAGCTGGGAGGAGACCCTAGCCAAAAACATTCAGTACTTC.

This clone was observed a handful of times. Other DNA sequences in this sample translate to the same CDR3. V is TRBV11-3 and J is TRBJ2-5; 14 nucleotides match TRBD2. CDR1 and CDR2 (germline): SGHNT, YENEEA. The V and J ends lost 5 bases and 5 bases, in that order; junction bases with no gene match: 7. This CDR3 is 16 amino acids long. The CDR3 region has the DNA TGTGCCAGCAGCCTAGGACTAGCGGGAGGAGGGGAGACCCAGTACTTC. Its translation is CASSLGLAGGGETQYF.